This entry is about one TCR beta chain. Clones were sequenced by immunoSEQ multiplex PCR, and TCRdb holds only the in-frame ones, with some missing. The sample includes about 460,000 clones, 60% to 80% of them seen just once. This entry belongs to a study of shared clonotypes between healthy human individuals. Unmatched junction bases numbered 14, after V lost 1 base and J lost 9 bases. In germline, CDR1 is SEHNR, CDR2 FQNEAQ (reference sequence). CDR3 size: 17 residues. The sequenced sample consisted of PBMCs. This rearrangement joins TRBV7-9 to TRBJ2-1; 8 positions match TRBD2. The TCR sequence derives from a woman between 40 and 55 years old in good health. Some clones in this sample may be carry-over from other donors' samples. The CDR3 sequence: CASSLVSGTRSLGEQFF. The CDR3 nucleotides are TGTGCCAGCAGCTTAGTATCCGGGACTAGAAGTTTGGGTGAGCAGTTCTTC.